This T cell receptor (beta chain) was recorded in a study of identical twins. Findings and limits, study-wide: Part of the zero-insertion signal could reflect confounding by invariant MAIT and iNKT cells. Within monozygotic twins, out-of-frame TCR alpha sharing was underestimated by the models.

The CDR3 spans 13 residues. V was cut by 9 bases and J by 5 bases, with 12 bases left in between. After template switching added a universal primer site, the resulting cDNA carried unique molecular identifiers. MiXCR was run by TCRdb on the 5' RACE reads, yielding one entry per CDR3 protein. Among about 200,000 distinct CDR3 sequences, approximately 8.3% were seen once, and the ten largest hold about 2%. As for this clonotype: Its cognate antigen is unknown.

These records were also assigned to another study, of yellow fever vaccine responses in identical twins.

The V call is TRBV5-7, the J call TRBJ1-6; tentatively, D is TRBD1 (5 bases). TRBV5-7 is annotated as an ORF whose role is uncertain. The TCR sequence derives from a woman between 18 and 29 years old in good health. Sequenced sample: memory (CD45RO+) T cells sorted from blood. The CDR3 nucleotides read TGTGCCATCAGGCAGACAGATAATTCACCCCTCCACTTT. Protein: CAIRQTDNSPLHF.